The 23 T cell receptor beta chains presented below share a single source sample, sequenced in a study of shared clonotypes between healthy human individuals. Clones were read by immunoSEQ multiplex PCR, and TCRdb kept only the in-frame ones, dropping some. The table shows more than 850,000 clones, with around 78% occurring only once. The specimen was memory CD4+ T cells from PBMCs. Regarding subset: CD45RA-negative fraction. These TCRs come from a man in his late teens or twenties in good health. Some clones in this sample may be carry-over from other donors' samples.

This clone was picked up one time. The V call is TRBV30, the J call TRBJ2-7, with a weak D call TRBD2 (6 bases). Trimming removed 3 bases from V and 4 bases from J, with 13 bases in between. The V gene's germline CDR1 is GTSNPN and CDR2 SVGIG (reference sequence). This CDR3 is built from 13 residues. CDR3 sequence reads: CAWRGRPRYEQYF. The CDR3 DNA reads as TGTGCCTGGAGAGGGAGGCCCCGTTACGAGCAGTACTTC.

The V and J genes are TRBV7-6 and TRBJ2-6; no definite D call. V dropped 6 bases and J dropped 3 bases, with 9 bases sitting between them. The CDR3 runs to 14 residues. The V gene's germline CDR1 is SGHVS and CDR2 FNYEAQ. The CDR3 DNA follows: TGTGCCAGCAGTTTGGAATTTGGGGCCAACGTCCTGACTTTC. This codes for CASSLEFGANVLTF.

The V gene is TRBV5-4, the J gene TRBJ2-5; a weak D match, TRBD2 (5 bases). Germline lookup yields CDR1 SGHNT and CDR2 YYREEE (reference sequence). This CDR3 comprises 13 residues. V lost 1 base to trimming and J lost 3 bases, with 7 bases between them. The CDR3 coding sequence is TGTGCCAGCAGCTTGACTAGTGAAGAGACCCAGTACTTC. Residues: CASSLTSEETQYF.

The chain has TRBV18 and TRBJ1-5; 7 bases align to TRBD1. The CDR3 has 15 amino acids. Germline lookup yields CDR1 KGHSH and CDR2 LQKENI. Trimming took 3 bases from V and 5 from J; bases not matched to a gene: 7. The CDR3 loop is CASSPGLRGDQPQHF. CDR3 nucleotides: TGTGCCAGCTCACCGGGACTCAGGGGGGATCAGCCCCAGCATTTT. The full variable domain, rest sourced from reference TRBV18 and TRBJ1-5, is NAGVMQNPRHLVRRRGQEARLRCSPMKGHSHVYWYRQLPEEGLKFMVYLQKENIIDESGMPKERFSAEFPKEGPSILRIQQVVRGDSAAYFCASSPGLRGDQPQHFGDGTRLSIL.

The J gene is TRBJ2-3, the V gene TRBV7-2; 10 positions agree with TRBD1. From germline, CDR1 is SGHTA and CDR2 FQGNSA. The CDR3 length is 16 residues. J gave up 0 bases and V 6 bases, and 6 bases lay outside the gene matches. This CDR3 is CASRGTGVYSTDTQYF. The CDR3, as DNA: TGTGCCAGCAGGGGGACAGGGGTTTATAGCACAGATACGCAGTATTTT.

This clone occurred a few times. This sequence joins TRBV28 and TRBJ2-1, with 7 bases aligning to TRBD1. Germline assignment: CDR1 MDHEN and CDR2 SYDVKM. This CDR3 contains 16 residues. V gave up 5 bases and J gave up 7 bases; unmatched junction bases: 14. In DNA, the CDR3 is TGTGCCAGCAGTGTGTTCTCCGGGACAGCTACAAATGAGCAGTTCTTC. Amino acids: CASSVFSGTATNEQFF. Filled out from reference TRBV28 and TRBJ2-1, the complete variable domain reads DVKVTQSSRYLVKRTGEKVFLECVQDMDHENMFWYRQDPGLGLRLIYFSYDVKMKEKGDIPEGYSVSREKKERFSLILESASTNQTSMYLCASSVFSGTATNEQFFGPGTRLTVL.

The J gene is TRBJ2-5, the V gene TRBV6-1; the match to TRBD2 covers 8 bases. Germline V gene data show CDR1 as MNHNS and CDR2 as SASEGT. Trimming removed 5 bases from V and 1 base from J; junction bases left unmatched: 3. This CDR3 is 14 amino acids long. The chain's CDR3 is CASSKRESQETQYF. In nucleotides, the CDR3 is TGTGCCAGCAGTAAGCGGGAGAGCCAAGAGACCCAGTACTTC.

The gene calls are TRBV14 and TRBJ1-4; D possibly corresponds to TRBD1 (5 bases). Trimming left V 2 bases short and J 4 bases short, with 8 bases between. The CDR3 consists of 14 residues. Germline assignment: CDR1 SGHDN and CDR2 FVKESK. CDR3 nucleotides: TGTGCCAGCAGCCAACGACAGCATAATGAAAAACTGTTTTTT. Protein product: CASSQRQHNEKLFF.

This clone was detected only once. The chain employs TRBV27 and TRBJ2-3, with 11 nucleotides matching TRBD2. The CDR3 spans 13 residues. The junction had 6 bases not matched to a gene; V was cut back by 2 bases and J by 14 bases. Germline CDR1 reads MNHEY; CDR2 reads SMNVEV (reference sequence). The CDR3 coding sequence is TGTGCCAGCAGTTTAGAAGCCGGGACTAGCGGGTATTTT. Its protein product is CASSLEAGTSGYF.

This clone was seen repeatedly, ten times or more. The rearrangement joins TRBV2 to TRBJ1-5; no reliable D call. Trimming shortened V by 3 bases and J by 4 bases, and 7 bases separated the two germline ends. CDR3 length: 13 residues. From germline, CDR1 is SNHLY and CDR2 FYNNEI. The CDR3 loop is CASSEERNQPQHF. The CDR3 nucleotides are TGTGCCAGCAGTGAGGAAAGAAATCAGCCCCAGCATTTT.

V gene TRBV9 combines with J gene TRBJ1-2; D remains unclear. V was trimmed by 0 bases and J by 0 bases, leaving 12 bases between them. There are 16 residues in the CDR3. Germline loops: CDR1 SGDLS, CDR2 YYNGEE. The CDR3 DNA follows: TGTGCCAGCAGCGTAGGACTCGGGGTCTCTAACTATGGCTACACCTTC. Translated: CASSVGLGVSNYGYTF.

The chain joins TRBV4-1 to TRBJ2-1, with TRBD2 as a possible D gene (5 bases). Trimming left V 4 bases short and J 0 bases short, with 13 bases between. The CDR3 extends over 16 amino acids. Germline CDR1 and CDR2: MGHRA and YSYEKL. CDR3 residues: CASSRGAETSYNEQFF. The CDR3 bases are TGCGCCAGCAGCCGCGGAGCGGAAACCTCCTACAATGAGCAGTTCTTC.

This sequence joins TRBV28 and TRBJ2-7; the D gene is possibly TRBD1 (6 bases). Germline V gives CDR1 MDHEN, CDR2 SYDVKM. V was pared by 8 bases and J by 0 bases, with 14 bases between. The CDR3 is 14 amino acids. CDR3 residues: CASGTGTNSYEQYF. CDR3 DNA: TGTGCCAGCGGTACCGGGACAAACTCCTACGAGCAGTACTTC.

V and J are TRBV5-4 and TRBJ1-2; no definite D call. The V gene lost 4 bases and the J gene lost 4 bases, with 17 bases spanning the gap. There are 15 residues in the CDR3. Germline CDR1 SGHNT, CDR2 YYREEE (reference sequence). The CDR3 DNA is TGTGCCAGCAGCGCCTCCGGGCCGAACTCCTATGGCTACACCTTC. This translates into CASSASGPNSYGYTF.

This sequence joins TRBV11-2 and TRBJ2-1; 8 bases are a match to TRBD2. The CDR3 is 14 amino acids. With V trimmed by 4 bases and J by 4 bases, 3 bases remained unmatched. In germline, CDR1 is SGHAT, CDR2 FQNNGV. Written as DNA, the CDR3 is TGTGCCAGCAGCTCTATAGCGGGGTACAATGAGCAGTTCTTC. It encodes CASSSIAGYNEQFF.

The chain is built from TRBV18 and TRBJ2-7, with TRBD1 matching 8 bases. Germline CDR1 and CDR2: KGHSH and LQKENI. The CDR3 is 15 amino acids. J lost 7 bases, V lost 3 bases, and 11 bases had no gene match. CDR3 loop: CASSPRDRIPGEQYF. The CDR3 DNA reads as TGTGCCAGCTCACCCCGGGACAGGATTCCCGGGGAGCAGTACTTC.

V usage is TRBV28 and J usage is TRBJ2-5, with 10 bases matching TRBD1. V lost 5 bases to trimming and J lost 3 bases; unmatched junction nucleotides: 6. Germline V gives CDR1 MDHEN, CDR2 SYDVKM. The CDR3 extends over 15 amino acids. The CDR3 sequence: CASSALGTGEETQYF. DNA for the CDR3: TGTGCCAGCAGTGCATTAGGGACAGGGGAAGAGACCCAGTACTTC.

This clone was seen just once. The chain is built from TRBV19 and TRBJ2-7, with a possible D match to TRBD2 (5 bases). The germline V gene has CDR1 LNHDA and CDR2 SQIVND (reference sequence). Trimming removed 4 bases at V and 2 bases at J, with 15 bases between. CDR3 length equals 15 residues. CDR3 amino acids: CASSRERVVAYEQYF. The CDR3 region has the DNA TGTGCCAGTAGTAGGGAGAGAGTCGTTGCCTACGAGCAGTACTTC. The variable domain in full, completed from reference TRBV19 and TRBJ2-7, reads DGGITQSPKYLFRKEGQNVTLSCEQNLNHDAMYWYRQDPGQGLRLIYYSQIVNDFQKGDIAEGYSVSREKKESFPLTVTSAQKNPTAFYLCASSRERVVAYEQYFGPGTRLTVT.

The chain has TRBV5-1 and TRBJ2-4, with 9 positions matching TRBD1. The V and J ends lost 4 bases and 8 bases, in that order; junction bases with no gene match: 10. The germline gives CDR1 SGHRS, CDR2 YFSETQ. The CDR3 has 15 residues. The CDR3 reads CASSPAGTGFYIQYF. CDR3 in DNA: TGCGCCAGCAGCCCCGCCGGGACAGGGTTTTACATTCAGTACTTC.

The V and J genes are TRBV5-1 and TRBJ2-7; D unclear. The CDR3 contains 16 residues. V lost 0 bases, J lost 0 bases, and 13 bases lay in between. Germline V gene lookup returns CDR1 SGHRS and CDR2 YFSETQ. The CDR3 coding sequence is TGCGCCAGCAGCTTGGAGGCAGCCACAAGCTCCTACGAGCAGTACTTC. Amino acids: CASSLEAATSSYEQYF.

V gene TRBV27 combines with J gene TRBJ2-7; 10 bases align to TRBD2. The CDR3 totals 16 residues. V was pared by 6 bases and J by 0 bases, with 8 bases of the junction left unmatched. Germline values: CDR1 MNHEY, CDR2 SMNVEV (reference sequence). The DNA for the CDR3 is TGTGCCAGCAGCACTAGCGGGGCGCTTGTCTCCTACGAGCAGTACTTC. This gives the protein CASSTSGALVSYEQYF.

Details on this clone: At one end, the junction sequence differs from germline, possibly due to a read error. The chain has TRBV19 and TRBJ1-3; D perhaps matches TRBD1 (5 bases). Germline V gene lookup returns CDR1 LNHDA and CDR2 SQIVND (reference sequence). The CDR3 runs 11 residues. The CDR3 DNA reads TGTGCCAGTAGTACCCCAGGGTTATGGGGATTT. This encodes CASSTPGLWGF.

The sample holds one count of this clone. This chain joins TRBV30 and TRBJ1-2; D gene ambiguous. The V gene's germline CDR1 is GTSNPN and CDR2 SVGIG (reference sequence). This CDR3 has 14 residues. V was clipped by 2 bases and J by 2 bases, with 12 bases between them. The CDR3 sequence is CAWSSYYPNYGYTF. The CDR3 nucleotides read TGTGCCTGGAGTAGTTATTACCCAAACTATGGCTACACCTTC.